This TCR beta chain was profiled in a study of blood T cell repertoires in COVID-19. Study-wide context: COVID-19 samples collected from the United States, Italy and Spain covered acute and convalescent phases. T cells, B-cell-depleted T cells, or PBMCs supplied cDNA or gDNA.

The CDR3 consists of 13 residues. Per germline, CDR1 MNHEY and CDR2 SMNVEV (reference sequence). V was clipped by 9 bases and J by 5 bases; unmatched bases: 5. Assay: immunoSEQ multiplex PCR; the TCRdb copy retains only in-frame clones and omits some. This table has approximately 250,000 clones, approximately 90% appearing once. Participant reports of clinical history set cohort assignment. This clone occurred once. The receptor was derived from a woman aged 55 to 70 in a cohort exposed to, infected with or recovered from COVID-19 (not recorded which). The chain has TRBV27 and TRBJ2-3; 10 bases match TRBD1. The specimen was PBMCs or T cells enriched from blood (not recorded which). The CDR3 DNA follows: TGTGCCAGTGGGACAGGGGACAGAGATACGCAGTATTTT. It is translated as CASGTGDRDTQYF.